This is a list of T cell receptor beta chains from one sample in a study of technical replicates of blood from a handful of donors. This table comes from immunoSEQ multiplex PCR, and its TCRdb copy is limited to in-frame clones, with some not included. The profile shows under 85,000 clones, about 90% of them singletons. Source material: PBMCs. Every receptor here comes from a human donor in good health. Some clones in this sample may be carry-over from other donors' samples. The CDR3 runs from the conserved cysteine through the conserved F or W. A D gene is named only where the DNA matches it firmly. Expanded clones get a size class; other rows say once, few or many, or leave the size out.

D: NA
V: TRBV19
size: NA
J: TRBJ1-2
CDR3: CASSSGTTGYGYTF
DNA: TGTGCCAGTAGTTCAGGGACAACCGGCTATGGCTACACCTTC

D: NA
V: TRBV11-2
size: NA
J: TRBJ2-5
CDR3: CASSLVSGVGETQYF
DNA: TGTGCCAGCAGCTTAGTCTCGGGAGTAGGAGAGACCCAGTACTTC

D: TRBD1
V: TRBV18
size: NA
J: TRBJ2-7
CDR3: CASSPTEGAEQYF
DNA: TGTGCCAGCTCACCAACTGAGGGGGCGGAGCAGTACTTC

D: TRBD1
V: TRBV27
size: once
J: TRBJ1-2
CDR3: CASSHILGTVYGYTF
DNA: TGTGCCAGCAGCCATATACTGGGGACAGTCTATGGCTACACCTTC

D: NA
V: TRBV7-8
size: NA
J: TRBJ2-7
CDR3: CASSLAWSGALTYEQYF
DNA: TGTGCCAGCAGCTTAGCGTGGAGTGGAGCCCTGACCTACGAGCAGTACTTC

D: NA
V: TRBV27
size: NA
J: TRBJ1-2
CDR3: CASSRTREAGYGYTF
DNA: TGTGCCAGCAGCAGGACCCGGGAGGCTGGGTATGGCTACACCTTC

D: TRBD1
V: TRBV7-9
size: NA
J: TRBJ1-4
CDR3: CASSLARQGSEKLFF
DNA: TGTGCCAGCAGCTTAGCGCGACAGGGGAGCGAAAAACTGTTTTTT

D: NA
V: TRBV7-8
size: NA
J: TRBJ2-7
CDR3: CASTLTPGYSYEQYF
DNA: TGTGCCAGCACCCTTACGCCGGGGTACTCCTACGAGCAGTACTTC

D: NA
V: TRBV4-2
size: NA
J: TRBJ1-6
CDR3: CASSSDGGKAASPLHF
DNA: TGTGCCAGCAGCTCAGACGGGGGTAAAGCTGCCTCACCCCTCCACTTT

D: NA
V: TRBV4-3
size: NA
J: TRBJ1-1
CDR3: CASSQEGYGGTEAFF
DNA: TGCGCCAGCAGCCAAGAAGGGTACGGGGGTACTGAAGCTTTCTTT

D: NA
V: TRBV2
size: NA
J: TRBJ1-6
CDR3: CASSKSQGRGSPLHF
DNA: TGTGCCAGCAGCAAAAGCCAGGGGAGAGGGTCACCCCTCCACTTT

D: NA
V: TRBV5-1
size: once
J: TRBJ2-5
CDR3: CASSLEGGTRGTQYF
DNA: TGCGCCAGCAGCTTGGAAGGCGGGACCCGGGGGACCCAGTACTTC

D: TRBD1
V: TRBV29-1
size: few
J: TRBJ1-1
CDR3: CSAGDRVAFF
DNA: TGCAGCGCAGGAGACAGGGTTGCTTTCTTT

D: TRBD1
V: TRBV5-6
size: NA
J: TRBJ2-2
CDR3: CASSQGTGGTGELFF
DNA: TGTGCCAGCAGCCAGGGGACAGGGGGCACCGGGGAGCTGTTTTTT

D: TRBD2
V: TRBV7-9
size: NA
J: TRBJ2-5
CDR3: CASSPLHSGKETQYF
DNA: TGTGCCAGCAGCCCCCTCCATAGCGGGAAAGAGACCCAGTACTTC

D: NA
V: TRBV19
size: few
J: TRBJ1-4
CDR3: CASFQSTNEKLFF
DNA: TGTGCCAGTTTCCAGTCAACTAATGAAAAACTGTTTTTT

D: NA
V: TRBV4-1
size: NA
J: TRBJ1-2
CDR3: CASIRGYTF
DNA: TGCGCCAGCATCCGTGGCTACACCTTC

D: NA
V: TRBV5-3
size: NA
J: TRBJ1-2
CDR3: CALRGWANYGYTF
DNA: TGTGCCCTCAGGGGTTGGGCGAACTATGGCTACACCTTC

D: NA
V: TRBV29-1
size: NA
J: TRBJ1-2
CDR3: CSVVRGAYGYTF
DNA: TGCAGCGTTGTTAGGGGCGCCTATGGCTACACCTTC

D: NA
V: TRBV6-4
size: NA
J: TRBJ1-5
CDR3: CASWKQLNYSNQPQHF
DNA: TGTGCCAGCTGGAAGCAGCTAAACTATAGCAATCAGCCCCAGCATTTT

D: NA
V: TRBV2
size: NA
J: TRBJ2-5
CDR3: CASSVGRQETQYF
DNA: TGTGCCAGCAGTGTCGGCAGGCAAGAGACCCAGTACTTC

D: NA
V: TRBV9
size: NA
J: TRBJ1-2
CDR3: CASSVSGRLDYGYTF
DNA: TGTGCCAGCAGCGTGTCAGGGAGGTTGGACTATGGCTACACCTTC

D: NA
V: TRBV6-5
size: NA
J: TRBJ1-6
CDR3: CASTQTGNSPLHF
DNA: TGTGCCAGCACCCAAACAGGGAATTCACCCCTCCACTTT

D: NA
V: TRBV5-1
size: NA
J: TRBJ1-1
CDR3: CASSLPVRGRRGVGAFF
DNA: TGCGCCAGCAGCTTACCTGTAAGAGGCCGGAGGGGTGTCGGAGCTTTCTTT

D: TRBD1
V: TRBV10-3
size: NA
J: TRBJ1-5
CDR3: CAISAGRTGNQPQHF
DNA: TGTGCCATCAGTGCCGGTAGGACAGGGAATCAGCCCCAGCATTTT

D: NA
V: TRBV6-5
size: NA
J: TRBJ2-1
CDR3: CASSYSHSASDEQFF
DNA: TGTGCCAGCAGTTACTCTCACTCGGCTAGCGATGAGCAGTTCTTC

D: NA
V: TRBV5-5
size: NA
J: TRBJ2-2
CDR3: CASSLPRATGELFF
DNA: TGTGCCAGCAGTCTCCCTAGAGCCACCGGGGAGCTGTTTTTT

D: TRBD2
V: TRBV19
size: NA
J: TRBJ2-7
CDR3: CASSTRLAGGREQYF
DNA: TGTGCCAGTAGTACCAGACTAGCGGGGGGTCGGGAGCAGTACTTC

D: NA
V: TRBV12-5
size: NA
J: TRBJ1-1
CDR3: CASAPGQKAFF
DNA: TGTGCTAGTGCTCCGGGACAAAAAGCTTTCTTT

D: NA
V: TRBV5-1
size: NA
J: TRBJ2-2
CDR3: CASSSTSSGELFF
DNA: TGCGCCAGCAGCTCAACTAGCTCCGGGGAGCTGTTTTTT

D: NA
V: TRBV5-1
size: NA
J: TRBJ2-7
CDR3: CASSLDSPYEQYF
DNA: TGCGCCAGCAGCTTGGACTCCCCCTACGAGCAGTACTTC

D: TRBD1
V: TRBV4-3
size: NA
J: TRBJ1-2
CDR3: CASSQDLRQGGYTF
DNA: TGCGCCAGCAGCCAAGATCTCAGACAGGGCGGCTACACCTTC

D: TRBD2
V: TRBV25-1
size: NA
J: TRBJ2-5
CDR3: CASSGTSGRFETQYF
DNA: TGTGCCAGCAGTGGGACTAGCGGGAGATTTGAGACCCAGTACTTC

D: NA
V: TRBV2
size: NA
J: TRBJ1-3
CDR3: CASSHSRQPPGNTIYF
DNA: TGTGCCAGCAGTCATAGCCGGCAACCACCTGGAAACACCATATATTTT

D: TRBD1
V: TRBV18
size: NA
J: TRBJ1-4
CDR3: CASSAGTGKEKLFF
DNA: TGTGCCAGCTCAGCCGGGACAGGGAAAGAAAAACTGTTTTTT

D: NA
V: TRBV18
size: NA
J: TRBJ2-7
CDR3: CASSAAAYEQYF
DNA: TGTGCCAGCTCAGCCGCGGCTTACGAGCAGTACTTC

D: TRBD1
V: TRBV5-1
size: NA
J: TRBJ2-7
CDR3: CASSWGQDNEQYF
DNA: TGCGCCAGCAGCTGGGGACAGGACAACGAGCAGTACTTC

D: TRBD1
V: TRBV7-3
size: few
J: TRBJ2-1
CDR3: CASSLKDRASSYNEQFF
DNA: TGTGCCAGCAGCCTAAAAGACAGGGCAAGCTCCTACAATGAGCAGTTCTTC

D: NA
V: TRBV29-1
size: NA
J: TRBJ1-1
CDR3: CSVYITRAFF
DNA: TGCAGCGTTTATATCACCAGGGCTTTCTTT

D: TRBD2
V: TRBV4-1
size: NA
J: TRBJ2-1
CDR3: CASSLQSGGHYNEQFF
DNA: TGCGCCAGCAGCCTACAGAGCGGGGGGCACTACAATGAGCAGTTCTTC

D: TRBD1
V: TRBV27
size: NA
J: TRBJ2-5
CDR3: CASSFSDRVQETQYF
DNA: TGTGCCAGCAGTTTCTCAGACAGGGTCCAAGAGACCCAGTACTTC

D: TRBD2
V: TRBV11-2
size: NA
J: TRBJ2-3
CDR3: CASSLDRRTSGRSNSNTQYF
DNA: TGTGCCAGCAGCTTAGATCGACGGACTAGCGGGAGGTCCAACTCTAATACGCAGTATTTT

D: TRBD1
V: TRBV9
size: NA
J: TRBJ1-1
CDR3: CASREGTANTEAFF
DNA: TGTGCCAGCAGGGAAGGGACAGCGAACACTGAAGCTTTCTTT

D: TRBD2
V: TRBV7-9
size: NA
J: TRBJ2-5
CDR3: CASSFSTSGDRYQETQYF
DNA: TGTGCCAGCAGCTTCTCGACTAGCGGGGATAGGTACCAAGAGACCCAGTACTTC

D: NA
V: TRBV5-4
size: NA
J: TRBJ2-5
CDR3: CASSYRGGETQYF
DNA: TGTGCCAGCAGCTACAGGGGGGGTGAGACCCAGTACTTC

D: NA
V: TRBV27
size: NA
J: TRBJ1-1
CDR3: CASSLSSTEAFF
DNA: TGTGCCAGCAGTTTATCATCGACAGAAGCTTTCTTT

D: NA
V: TRBV5-4
size: once
J: TRBJ1-4
CDR3: CASSPTGGDEKLFF
DNA: TGTGCCAGCAGCCCCACGGGGGGGGACGAAAAACTGTTTTTT

D: NA
V: TRBV2
size: NA
J: TRBJ1-1
CDR3: CATHRAGDTEAFF
DNA: TGTGCCACCCACCGCGCGGGGGACACTGAAGCTTTCTTT

D: NA
V: TRBV5-4
size: NA
J: TRBJ1-6
CDR3: CASSRGVTYNSPLHF
DNA: TGTGCCAGCAGCCGGGGAGTTACCTATAATTCACCCCTCCACTTT